Below, one T cell receptor beta chain is given with its context. Its antigen remains unidentified. Sequencing ends 3 residues short of the CDR3 end; the germline J gene provides the rest. The sample comes from a study of T cells in women clearing cervical HPV infection (dated by TCRdb to the late 2010s). For the study in its entirety: Cases were some 24 women with histologically confirmed HPV16-related CIN3 or worse, including a couple of invasive cancers. Controls were over 20 women whose single incident HPV16 infection cleared within 12 months without precancer or cancer developing. Blood from cases was collected at the visit at which the lesion was first identified, whereas blood from controls was collected once infection was no longer detected. Among cases, blood sampling came a median of approximately 150 days after lesion detection, with an interquartile range of about 80 to 230 days. HLA typing was available for only a few women, so HLA type could not be excluded as a confounder. This exploratory proof-of-principle case-control study, nested within the Guanacaste HPV Natural History Study in Costa Rica, compared TCR repertoires among women with different cervical HPV16 outcomes. Cases were matched to controls by age within five years and by the year the sample was collected. Median age was about 32 years in cases versus around 37 in controls, and baseline characteristics did not differ significantly. In the parent cohort, 10,000 to 11,000 women aged 18 or older were enrolled in Guanacaste, Costa Rica, during about 1992 to 1994 and then followed for less than 8 years. Quality controls consisted of five blinded duplicates per group, for a total of around 60 samples made up of roughly 50 participants and around 10 replicates. Paper-wide results and their limitations: By combining richness with V gene abundances, random forest classifiers separated cases from controls with an estimated AUC of about 0.83. Because T-cell numbers per sample were unknown, differences in richness could reflect varying T-cell content rather than repertoire biology. Cases had lower TRBV6-7 relative abundance than controls (about 0.099% versus 0.16%; Bonferroni P = 0.0008). The cross-sectional design could not show whether the associations came before the infection or were a result of it, and neither effector/memory subsets nor HPV-specific T cells were isolated. CIN3+ cases had significantly higher TCR repertoire richness than controls across sequencing depths, but evenness did not differ between the groups.

TCR beta CDR3 regions were amplified by multiplex PCR using the immunoSEQ assay from an average of about 1,200 ng genomic DNA per sample. To correct primer bias, the assay used a complete synthetic TCR repertoire to set an amplification baseline. The amplicons were sequenced using the Illumina platform. The authors' analysis ran thus. Sequence errors were corrected by clustering with frequency ratios and a modified nearest-neighbor algorithm, and the sequences were then analyzed in the immunoSEQ Analyzer using IMGT gene definitions. At each rarefaction depth, TCR richness and evenness were averaged over 20 rarefaction repeats, and samples with fewer sequences than the depth were excluded. Wilcoxon rank sum tests with FDR correction were used to compare V, D and J gene relative abundances between the groups. An intraclass correlation of about 96% for TCR richness and an average of about 77% across 65 to 70 gene segments were obtained from the blinded duplicates. What TCRdb holds here is the immuneACCESS table cut down to in-frame rearrangements. Part of the clones is not present; checked against another copy, under half of the missing clones reflect an unresolved V gene, and the others are unexplained. The V and J calls and clone size are taken from that table; D and trimming were inferred from the DNA. The sample table includes around 40,000 clones. Together, the top ten hold around 6.4% of the sample.

Every participant had a single incident cervical HPV16 infection, and prevalent HPV16 infections were excluded. Cervical HPV DNA was detected with MY09/MY11 PCR, and genotyping was done by dot-blot hybridization. Approximately 15 mL of heparinized blood was centrifuged, after which the buffy coat was aliquoted, frozen at -30 degrees C, and then stored at -80 degrees C. Genomic DNA was extracted from buffy coat specimens using QIAGEN kits. For this chain, trimming is 5 bases at the V end and 6 bases at the J end, and the number of junction bases without a gene match is 7. Taken from the germline V gene (reference sequence), the CDR1 and CDR2 loops are SEHNR and FQNEAQ. The CDR3 goes from the cysteine to the phenylalanine over 14 residues. The CDR3 was read in part: 33 bases, with the frame set at base 1.

Material: blood buffy coat. The sequence links TRBV7-9 to TRBJ2-7, and TRBD1 aligns with 10 junction nucleotides. This receptor was obtained from a woman between 18 and 70 years old with a cervical HPV16 infection that either progressed to CIN3+ or cleared (not recorded which). CDR3 region: CASSQGTGAGEQYF. Incomplete CDR3 DNA: TGTGCCAGCAGCCAGGGGACAGGGGCGGGCGAG.